The present T cell receptor (beta chain) was sequenced within a study of CXCR3-negative and CXCR3-positive naive CD8 T cells. CDR1 is MDHEN, CDR2 SYDVKM, per germline. The CDR3 totals 16 residues. In preparing the TRB cDNA libraries, 5' RACE with UMI labels was used. One entry per CDR3 protein, without DNA, is what TCRdb gives after re-calling the 5' RACE reads. The sample has about 39,000 distinct CDR3 sequences. This clonotype was sampled from a human donor in good health. Some clones in this sample may be carry-over from other donors' samples. Sequenced: memory CD8+ T cells from blood. V usage is TRBV28 and J usage is TRBJ2-5; as DNA is missing, the TRBD2 call by TCRdb cannot be tested. CDR3 amino acids: CASSLLTSGRGETQYF.